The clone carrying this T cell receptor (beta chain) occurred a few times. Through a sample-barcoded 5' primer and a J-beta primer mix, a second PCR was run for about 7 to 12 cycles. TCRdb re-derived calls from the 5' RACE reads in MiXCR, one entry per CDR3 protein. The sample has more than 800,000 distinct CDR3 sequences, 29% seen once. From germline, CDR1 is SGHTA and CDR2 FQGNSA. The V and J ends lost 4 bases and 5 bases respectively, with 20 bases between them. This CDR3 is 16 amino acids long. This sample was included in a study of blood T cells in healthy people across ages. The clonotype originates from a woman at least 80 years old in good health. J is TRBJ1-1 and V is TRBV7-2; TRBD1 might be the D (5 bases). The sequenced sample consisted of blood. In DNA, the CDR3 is TGTGCCAGCAGCTCCTGGGGGGGGGGAAGGAGAACTGAAGCTTTCTTT. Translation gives CASSSWGGGRRTEAFF. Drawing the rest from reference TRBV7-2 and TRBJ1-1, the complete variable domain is GAGVSQSPSNKVTEKGKDVELRCDPISGHTALYWYRQSLGQGLEFLIYFQGNSAPDKSGLPSDRFSAERTGGSVSTLTIQRTQQEDSAVYLCASSSWGGGRRTEAFFGQGTRLTVV.